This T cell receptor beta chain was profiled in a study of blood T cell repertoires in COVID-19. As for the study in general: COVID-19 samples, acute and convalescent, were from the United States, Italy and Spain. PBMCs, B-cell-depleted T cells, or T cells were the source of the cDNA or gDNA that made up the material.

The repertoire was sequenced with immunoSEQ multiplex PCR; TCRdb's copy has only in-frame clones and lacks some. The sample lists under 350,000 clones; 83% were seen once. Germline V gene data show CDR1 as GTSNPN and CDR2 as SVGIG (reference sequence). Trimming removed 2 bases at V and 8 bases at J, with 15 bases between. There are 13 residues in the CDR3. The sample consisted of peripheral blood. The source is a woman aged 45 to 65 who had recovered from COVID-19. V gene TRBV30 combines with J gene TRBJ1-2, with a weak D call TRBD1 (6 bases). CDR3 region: CAWSKRGPWGYTF. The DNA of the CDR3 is TGTGCCTGGAGTAAGCGGGGGCCCTGGGGCTACACCTTC.